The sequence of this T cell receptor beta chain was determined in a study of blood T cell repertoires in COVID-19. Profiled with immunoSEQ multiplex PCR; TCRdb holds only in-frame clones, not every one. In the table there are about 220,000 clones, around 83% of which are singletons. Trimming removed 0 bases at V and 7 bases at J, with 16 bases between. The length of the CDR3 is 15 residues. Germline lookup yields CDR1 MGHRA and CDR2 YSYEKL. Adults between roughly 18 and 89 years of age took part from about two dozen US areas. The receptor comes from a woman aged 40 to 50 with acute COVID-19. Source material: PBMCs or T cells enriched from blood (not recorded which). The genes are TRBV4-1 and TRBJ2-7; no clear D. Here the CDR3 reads CASSQDGAGLMEQYF. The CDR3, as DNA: TGCGCCAGCAGCCAAGATGGCGCAGGCCTTATGGAGCAGTACTTC.